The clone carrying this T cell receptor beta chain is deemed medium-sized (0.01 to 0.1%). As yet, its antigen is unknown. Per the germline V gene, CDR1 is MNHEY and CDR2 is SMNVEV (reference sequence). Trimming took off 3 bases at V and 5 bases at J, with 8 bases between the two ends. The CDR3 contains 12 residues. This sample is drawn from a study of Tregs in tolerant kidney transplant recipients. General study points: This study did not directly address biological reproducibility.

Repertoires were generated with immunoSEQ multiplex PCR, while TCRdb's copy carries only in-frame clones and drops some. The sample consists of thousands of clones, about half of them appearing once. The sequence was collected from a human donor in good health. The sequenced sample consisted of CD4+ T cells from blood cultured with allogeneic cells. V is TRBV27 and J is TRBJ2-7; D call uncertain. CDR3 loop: CASSFMGHEQYF. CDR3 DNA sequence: TGTGCCAGCAGTTTCATGGGCCACGAGCAGTACTTC.